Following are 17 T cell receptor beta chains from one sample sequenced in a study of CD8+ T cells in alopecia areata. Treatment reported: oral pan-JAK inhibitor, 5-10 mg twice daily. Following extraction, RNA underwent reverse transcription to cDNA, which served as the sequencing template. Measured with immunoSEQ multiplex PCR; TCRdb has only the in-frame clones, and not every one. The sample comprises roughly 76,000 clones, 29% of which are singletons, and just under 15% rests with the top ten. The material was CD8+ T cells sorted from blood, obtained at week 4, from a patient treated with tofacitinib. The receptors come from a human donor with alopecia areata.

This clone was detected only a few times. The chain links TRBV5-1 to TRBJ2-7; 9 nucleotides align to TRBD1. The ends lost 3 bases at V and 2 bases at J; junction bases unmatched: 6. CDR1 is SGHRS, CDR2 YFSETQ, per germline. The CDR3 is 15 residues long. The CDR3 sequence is CASSYRGLPTYEQYF. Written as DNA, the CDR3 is TGCGCCAGCAGCTACAGGGGGCTACCAACCTACGAGCAGTACTTC.

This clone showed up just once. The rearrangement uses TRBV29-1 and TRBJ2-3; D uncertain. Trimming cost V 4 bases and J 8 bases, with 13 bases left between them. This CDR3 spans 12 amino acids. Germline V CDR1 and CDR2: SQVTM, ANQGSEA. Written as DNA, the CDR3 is TGCAGCGTTGTGCTTTCGATGGGTACGCAGTATTTT. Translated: CSVVLSMGTQYF.

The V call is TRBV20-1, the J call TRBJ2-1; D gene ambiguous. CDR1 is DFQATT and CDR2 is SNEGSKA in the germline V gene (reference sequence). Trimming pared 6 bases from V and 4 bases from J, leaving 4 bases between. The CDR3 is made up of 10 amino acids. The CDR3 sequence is CSAQYNEQFF. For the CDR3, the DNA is TGCAGTGCCCAATACAATGAGCAGTTCTTC.

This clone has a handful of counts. In DNA form, the CDR3 reads TGTGCCAGTAAAATCACCGGGACAGGATCCGGGGAGCTGTTTTTT. Translated, it gives CASKITGTGSGELFF. The genes are TRBV19 and TRBJ2-2; 8 nucleotides agree with TRBD1. Germline values: CDR1 LNHDA, CDR2 SQIVND (reference sequence). Unmatched junction bases numbered 10, after V lost 7 bases and J lost 6 bases. The CDR3 runs to 15 residues.

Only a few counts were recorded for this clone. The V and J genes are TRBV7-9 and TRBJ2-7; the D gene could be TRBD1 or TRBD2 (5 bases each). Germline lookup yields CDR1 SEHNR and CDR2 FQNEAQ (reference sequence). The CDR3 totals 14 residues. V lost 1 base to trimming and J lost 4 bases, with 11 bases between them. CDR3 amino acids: CASSLGGSRYEQYF. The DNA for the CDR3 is TGTGCCAGCAGCTTAGGGGGGTCTCGGTACGAGCAGTACTTC.

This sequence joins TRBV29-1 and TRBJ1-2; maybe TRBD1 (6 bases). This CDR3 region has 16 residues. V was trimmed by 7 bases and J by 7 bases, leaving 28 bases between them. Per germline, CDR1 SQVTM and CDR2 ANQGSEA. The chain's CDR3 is CSAYTLIGQGSGGYTF. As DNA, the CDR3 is TGCAGCGCTTACACTTTGATCGGGCAGGGGAGCGGTGGCTACACCTTC.

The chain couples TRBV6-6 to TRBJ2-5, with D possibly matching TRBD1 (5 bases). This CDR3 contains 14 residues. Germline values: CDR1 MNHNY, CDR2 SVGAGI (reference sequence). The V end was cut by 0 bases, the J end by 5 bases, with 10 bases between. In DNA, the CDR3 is TGTGCCAGCAGTTACTCGTTAGGGGTGGAGACCCAGTACTTC. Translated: CASSYSLGVETQYF.

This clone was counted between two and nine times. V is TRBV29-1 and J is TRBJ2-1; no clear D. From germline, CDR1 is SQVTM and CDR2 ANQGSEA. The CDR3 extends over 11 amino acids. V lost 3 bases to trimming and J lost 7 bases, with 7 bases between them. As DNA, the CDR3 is TGCAGCGTTGATCGGCAAAATGAGCAGTTCTTC. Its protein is CSVDRQNEQFF.

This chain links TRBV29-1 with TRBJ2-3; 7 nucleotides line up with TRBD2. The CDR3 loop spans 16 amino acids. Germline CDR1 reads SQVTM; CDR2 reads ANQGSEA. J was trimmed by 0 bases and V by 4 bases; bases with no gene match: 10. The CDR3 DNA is TGCAGCGTTGGCTCGCTAGCGGCCCCTAGCACAGATACGCAGTATTTT. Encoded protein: CSVGSLAAPSTDTQYF.

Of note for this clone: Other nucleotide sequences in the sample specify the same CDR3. DNA for the CDR3: TGCAGTGCCCCGACGGGCTACGAGCAGTACTTC. Translation gives CSAPTGYEQYF. The chain joins TRBV20-1 to TRBJ2-7; D gene unclear. The V gene lost 6 bases and the J gene lost 3 bases, with 9 bases spanning the gap. From germline, CDR1 is DFQATT and CDR2 SNEGSKA (reference sequence). The CDR3 totals 11 residues.

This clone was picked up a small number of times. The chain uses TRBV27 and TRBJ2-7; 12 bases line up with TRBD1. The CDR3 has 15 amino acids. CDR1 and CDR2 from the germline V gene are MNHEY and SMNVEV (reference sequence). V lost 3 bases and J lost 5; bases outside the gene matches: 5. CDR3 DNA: TGTGCCAGCAGTTTTGGGACAGGGGGCCGCGACGAGCAGTACTTC. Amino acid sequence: CASSFGTGGRDEQYF.

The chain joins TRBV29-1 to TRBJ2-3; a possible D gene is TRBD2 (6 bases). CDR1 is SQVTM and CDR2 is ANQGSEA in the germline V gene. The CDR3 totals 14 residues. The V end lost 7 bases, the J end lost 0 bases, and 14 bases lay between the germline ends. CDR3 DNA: TGCAGCGGGGAGGCCTCCTCAAGCACAGATACGCAGTATTTT. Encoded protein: CSGEASSSTDTQYF.

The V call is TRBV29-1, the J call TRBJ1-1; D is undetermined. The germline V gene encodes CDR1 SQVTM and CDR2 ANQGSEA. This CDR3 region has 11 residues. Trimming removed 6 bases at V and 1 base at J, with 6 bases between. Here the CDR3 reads CSVAKNTEAFF. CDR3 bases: TGCAGCGTGGCCAAGAACACTGAAGCTTTCTTT.

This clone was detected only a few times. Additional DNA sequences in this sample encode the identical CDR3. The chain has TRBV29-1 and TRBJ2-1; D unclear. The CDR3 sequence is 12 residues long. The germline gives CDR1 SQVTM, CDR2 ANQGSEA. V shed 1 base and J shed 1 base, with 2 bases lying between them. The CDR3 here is CSVEVSYNEQFF. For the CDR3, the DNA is TGCAGCGTTGAAGTGTCCTACAATGAGCAGTTCTTC.

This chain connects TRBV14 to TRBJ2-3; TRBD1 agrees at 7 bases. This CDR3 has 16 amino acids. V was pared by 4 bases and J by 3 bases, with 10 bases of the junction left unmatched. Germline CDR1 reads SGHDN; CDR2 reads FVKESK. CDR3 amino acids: CASSPGQILRTDTQYF. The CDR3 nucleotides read TGTGCCAGCAGCCCGGGACAGATTTTGAGGACAGATACGCAGTATTTT.

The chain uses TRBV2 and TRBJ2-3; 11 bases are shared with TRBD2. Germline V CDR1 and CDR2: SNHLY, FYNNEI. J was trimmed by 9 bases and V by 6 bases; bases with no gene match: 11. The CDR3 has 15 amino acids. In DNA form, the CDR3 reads TGTGCCAGCAGCCCGTCACTAGCGGGAGATTTCACGCAGTATTTT. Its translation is CASSPSLAGDFTQYF.

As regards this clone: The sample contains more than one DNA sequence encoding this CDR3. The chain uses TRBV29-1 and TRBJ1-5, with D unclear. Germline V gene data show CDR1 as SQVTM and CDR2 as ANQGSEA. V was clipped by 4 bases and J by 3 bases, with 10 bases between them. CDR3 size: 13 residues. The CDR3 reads CSVASGLNQPQHF. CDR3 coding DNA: TGCAGCGTTGCATCTGGGCTCAATCAGCCCCAGCATTTT.